Below, 7 T cell receptor beta chains from the same sample are listed, as sequenced in a study of OX40 agonist ivuxolimab in advanced cancers. Library preparation used the immunoSEQ multiplex PCR assay. The immuneACCESS repertoire file appears here via TCRdb, limited to in-frame rearrangements. These files lack a portion of the clones; in checked studies, under half of the deficit traces to unresolved V genes, and the cause of the others is not known. This sample lists roughly 15,000 clones; around four fifths were detected once. The ten largest clones add up to 25% to 30% of the sample. Source: CD4+ or CD8+ T cells sorted from blood, taken in a trial of the OX40 agonist ivuxolimab. The receptors shown here come from an adult with an advanced solid tumor such as melanoma, head and neck, liver or kidney cancer.

With respect to this clone: The sample has other DNA sequences that encode this CDR3 too. The chain recombines TRBV6-5 with TRBJ2-1, with D unclear. Germline V lookup: CDR1 MNHEY, CDR2 SVGAGI. Trimming shortened V by 2 bases and J by 5 bases, and 7 bases separated the two germline ends. This CDR3 is 13 amino acids long. CDR3 region: CASSYGPNNEQFF. CDR3 DNA: TGTGCCAGCAGTTACGGACCCAACAATGAGCAGTTCTTC.

This clone was counted only a few times. This chain connects TRBV7-2 to TRBJ2-5; TRBD2 is a possible D gene (6 bases). The CDR3 contains 16 residues. CDR1 is SGHTA and CDR2 is FQGNSA in the germline V gene. The germline V and J ends were trimmed by 1 base and 1 base, with 13 bases remaining between them. CDR3 residues: CASSLEDSGLQETQYF. CDR3 in DNA: TGTGCCAGCAGCTTAGAAGATAGCGGTCTCCAAGAGACCCAGTACTTC.

The rearrangement joins TRBV2 to TRBJ1-2; D remains unclear. The CDR3 totals 13 residues. Between the trimmed V and J ends, which lost 3 bases and 0 bases, there was a span of 5 bases. Germline V lookup: CDR1 SNHLY, CDR2 FYNNEI. The DNA of the CDR3 is TGTGCCAGCAGTGAGCAGCCTAACTATGGCTACACCTTC. This gives the protein CASSEQPNYGYTF.

V and J are TRBV27 and TRBJ2-7; 7 bases match TRBD2. CDR1 and CDR2 (germline): MNHEY, SMNVEV (reference sequence). V gave up 2 bases and J gave up 3 bases; unmatched junction bases: 1. The CDR3 spans 13 residues. CDR3 amino acids: CASSLGGGYEQYF. In DNA, the CDR3 is TGTGCCAGCAGTTTAGGGGGGGGCTACGAGCAGTACTTC.

For the CDR3, the DNA is TGTGCCAGCGGCCCCAGCCCAGGGTCCGGGGAGACCCAGTACTTC. This codes for CASGPSPGSGETQYF. This chain joins TRBV6-1 and TRBJ2-5; weak D call: TRBD1 (5 bases). This CDR3 region has 15 residues. With 8 bases removed from V and 5 bases from J, the gap between germline ends came to 21 bases. Germline loops: CDR1 MNHNS, CDR2 SASEGT.

The rearrangement joins TRBV11-2 to TRBJ1-2; D is unclear. Trimming stripped 1 base from V and 8 bases from J, with 14 bases between. Germline loops: CDR1 SGHAT, CDR2 FQNNGV. There are 14 residues in the CDR3. Here the CDR3 reads CASSLVIEADGYTF. The CDR3 region has the DNA TGTGCCAGCAGCTTAGTCATTGAGGCGGACGGCTACACCTTC.

This chain links TRBV29-1 with TRBJ2-3; D perhaps matches TRBD2 (6 bases). V lost 4 bases, J lost 5 bases, and 16 bases lay in between. The V gene's germline CDR1 is SQVTM and CDR2 ANQGSEA. CDR3 length: 14 amino acids. Here the CDR3 reads CSVALLPGEDTQYF. The CDR3 coding sequence is TGCAGCGTTGCCCTACTCCCGGGAGAAGATACGCAGTATTTT.